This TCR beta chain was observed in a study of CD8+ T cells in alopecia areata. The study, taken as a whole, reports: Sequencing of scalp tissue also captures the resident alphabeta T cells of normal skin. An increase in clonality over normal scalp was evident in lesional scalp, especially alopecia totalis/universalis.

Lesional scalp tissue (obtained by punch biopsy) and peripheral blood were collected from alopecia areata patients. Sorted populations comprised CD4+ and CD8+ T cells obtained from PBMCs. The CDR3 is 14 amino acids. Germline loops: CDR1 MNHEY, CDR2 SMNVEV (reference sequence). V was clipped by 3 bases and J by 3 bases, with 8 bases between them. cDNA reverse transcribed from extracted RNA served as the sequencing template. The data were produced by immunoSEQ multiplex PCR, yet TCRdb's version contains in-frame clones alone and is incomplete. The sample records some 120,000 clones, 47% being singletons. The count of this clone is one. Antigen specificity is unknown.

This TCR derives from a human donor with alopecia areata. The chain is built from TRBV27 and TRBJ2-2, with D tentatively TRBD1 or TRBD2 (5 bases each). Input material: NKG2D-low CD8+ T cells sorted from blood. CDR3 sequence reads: CASSLGRDTGELFF. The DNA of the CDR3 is TGTGCCAGCAGTTTGGGACGGGACACCGGGGAGCTGTTTTTT.